Shown below are 11 T cell receptor beta chains from a single sample sequenced in a study of CD8+ T cells in alopecia areata. The authors extracted RNA and reverse transcribed it into cDNA as the sequencing template. TCRdb keeps only in-frame clones here, not all; method: immunoSEQ multiplex PCR. The sample lists 90,000 to 120,000 clones, roughly 89% seen once, with over 20% in the top ten. Treatment of the sample: oral pan-JAK inhibitor, 5-10 mg twice daily. The source was CD8+ T cells sorted from blood, collected at week 24, from a patient treated with tofacitinib. These receptors were collected from a human donor with alopecia areata.

CDR3 amino acids: CASSPGGSDEQFF. The CDR3 DNA follows: TGTGCCAGCAGCCCGGGGGGTTCAGATGAGCAGTTCTTC. The rearrangement joins TRBV5-8 to TRBJ2-1, with 7 bases lining up with TRBD2. The length of the CDR3 is 13 residues. Germline V CDR1 and CDR2: SGHTS, YDEGEE. V lost 4 bases and J lost 8; bases outside the gene matches: 6.

The chain carries TRBV7-9 and TRBJ2-7, with 14 bases identical to TRBD2. From germline, CDR1 is SEHNR and CDR2 FQNEAQ (reference sequence). V trimming: 9 bases; J trimming: 7 bases; junction bases outside the gene matches: 8. This CDR3 is built from 14 residues. The CDR3 region is CARTTSGGAEEQYF. CDR3 in DNA: TGTGCCAGGACGACTAGCGGGGGGGCGGAAGAGCAGTACTTC.

J is TRBJ1-1 and V is TRBV7-6; TRBD1 is a possible D gene (6 bases). CDR3 size: 19 residues. The germline gives CDR1 SGHVS, CDR2 FNYEAQ. V lost 0 bases and J 0 bases, leaving 20 bases between the germline ends. The CDR3 DNA follows: TGTGCCAGCAGCTTAGCGGGGGGGCATGACAGGCCGATGAACACTGAAGCTTTCTTT. Its translation: CASSLAGGHDRPMNTEAFF. The entire variable domain, with the rest obtained from reference TRBV7-6 and TRBJ1-1, is as follows: GAGVSQSPRYKVTKRGQDVALRCDPISGHVSLYWYRQALGQGPEFLTYFNYEAQQDKSGLPNDRFSAERPEGSISTLTIQRTEQRDSAMYRCASSLAGGHDRPMNTEAFFGQGTRLTVV.

V gene TRBV5-6 combines with J gene TRBJ2-7; D tentatively reads TRBD1 or TRBD2 (6 bases each). Trimming took 4 bases from V and 2 from J, leaving 16 bases between them. The germline V gene encodes CDR1 SGHDT and CDR2 YYEEEE. The length of the CDR3 is 15 residues. The CDR3 sequence: CASSPPGATTYEQYF. The CDR3 DNA reads as TGTGCCAGCAGCCCTCCGGGGGCCACAACCTACGAGCAGTACTTC.

The chain employs TRBV6-5 and TRBJ2-5, with 10 bases lining up with TRBD2. Germline V CDR1 and CDR2: MNHEY, SVGAGI. This CDR3 region has 15 residues. V trimming: 6 bases; J trimming: 5 bases; junction bases outside the gene matches: 9. This CDR3 is CASRRAGGPMETQYF. DNA for the CDR3: TGTGCCAGCAGACGAGCGGGGGGGCCGATGGAGACCCAGTACTTC.

This chain connects TRBV30 to TRBJ2-1; the match to TRBD2 covers 16 bases. The germline gives CDR1 GTSNPN, CDR2 SVGIG (reference sequence). This CDR3 contains 18 residues. V dropped 2 bases and J dropped 7; count of bases not matched to a gene: 11. The chain's CDR3 is CAWSNDGTSGGAGNEQFF. The CDR3 region has the DNA TGTGCCTGGAGTAACGATGGGACTAGCGGGGGGGCCGGGAATGAGCAGTTCTTC.

The chain couples TRBV10-2 to TRBJ2-1; TRBD2 matches 8 bases. Per germline, CDR1 WSHSY and CDR2 SAAADI. The CDR3 is made up of 15 amino acids. The V and J ends lost 3 bases and 3 bases, in that order; junction bases with no gene match: 4. In DNA form, the CDR3 reads TGCGCCAGCAGTGAAAGCGGGGGAGTCTACAATGAGCAGTTCTTC. Translation gives CASSESGGVYNEQFF.

The rearrangement joins TRBV5-4 to TRBJ2-1; no reliable D call. The CDR3 sequence is 14 residues long. V shed 2 bases and J shed 8 bases, with 14 bases lying between them. CDR1 SGHNT and CDR2 YYREEE come from the germline V gene (reference sequence). CDR3 sequence reads: CASSLGRSDDEQFF. The CDR3 nucleotides are TGTGCCAGCAGCTTAGGTCGTTCGGACGATGAGCAGTTCTTC.

V is TRBV7-6 and J is TRBJ2-2; no definite D call. Between the trimmed V and J ends, which lost 2 bases and 6 bases, there was a span of 7 bases. Germline loops: CDR1 SGHVS, CDR2 FNYEAQ. The CDR3 has 13 amino acids. The CDR3 DNA reads as TGTGCCAGCAGCTTAACCGTTCCCGGGGAGCTGTTTTTT. It specifies CASSLTVPGELFF.

The V and J genes are TRBV27 and TRBJ1-1; D ambiguous. V gave up 7 bases and J gave up 3 bases, with 18 bases separating them. The CDR3 covers 15 residues. Germline-derived CDR1 and CDR2 are MNHEY and SMNVEV (reference sequence). The DNA for the CDR3 is TGTGCCAGCACCCGGACTTCTATCGGGCACACTGAAGCTTTCTTT. Translation: CASTRTSIGHTEAFF.

V usage is TRBV7-6 and J usage is TRBJ2-1; TRBD1 or TRBD2 may be the D gene (5 bases each). Trimming cost V 5 bases and J 3 bases, with 14 bases left between them. The CDR3 loop spans 15 amino acids. Per germline, CDR1 SGHVS and CDR2 FNYEAQ. The CDR3 region has the DNA TGTGCCAGCAGCCCCACCAGGGAGTTCTACAATGAGCAGTTCTTC. Its protein product is CASSPTREFYNEQFF.